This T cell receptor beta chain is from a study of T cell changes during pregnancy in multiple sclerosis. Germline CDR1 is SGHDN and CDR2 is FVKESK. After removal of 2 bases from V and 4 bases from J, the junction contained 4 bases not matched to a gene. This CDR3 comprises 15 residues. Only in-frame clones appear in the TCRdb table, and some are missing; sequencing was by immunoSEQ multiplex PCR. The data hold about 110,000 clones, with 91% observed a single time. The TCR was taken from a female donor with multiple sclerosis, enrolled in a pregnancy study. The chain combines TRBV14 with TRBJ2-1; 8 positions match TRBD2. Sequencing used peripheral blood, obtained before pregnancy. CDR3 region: CASSQSGSLYNEQFF. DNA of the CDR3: TGTGCCAGCAGCCAAAGCGGGAGCTTGTACAATGAGCAGTTCTTC.